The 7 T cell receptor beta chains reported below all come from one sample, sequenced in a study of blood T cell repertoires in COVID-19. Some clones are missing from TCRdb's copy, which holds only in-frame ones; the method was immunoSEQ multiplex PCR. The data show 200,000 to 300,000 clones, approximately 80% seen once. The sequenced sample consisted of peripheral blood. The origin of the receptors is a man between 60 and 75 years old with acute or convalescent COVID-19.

This CDR3 reads CASSRRARGGAKAETQYF. The CDR3 bases are TGTGCCAGCAGCCGCCGCGCGCGCGGGGGGGCCAAGGCAGAGACCCAGTACTTC. V gene TRBV9 combines with J gene TRBJ2-5, with 9 positions matching TRBD2. The CDR3 extends over 18 amino acids. In germline, CDR1 is SGDLS, CDR2 YYNGEE. After removal of 4 bases from V and 4 bases from J, the junction contained 17 bases not matched to a gene.

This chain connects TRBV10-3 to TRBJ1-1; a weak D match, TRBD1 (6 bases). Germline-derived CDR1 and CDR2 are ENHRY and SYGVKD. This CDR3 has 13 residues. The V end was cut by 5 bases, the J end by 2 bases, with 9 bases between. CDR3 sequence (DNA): TGTGCCATCAGTCTACAGGGTAACACTGAAGCTTTCTTT. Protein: CAISLQGNTEAFF.

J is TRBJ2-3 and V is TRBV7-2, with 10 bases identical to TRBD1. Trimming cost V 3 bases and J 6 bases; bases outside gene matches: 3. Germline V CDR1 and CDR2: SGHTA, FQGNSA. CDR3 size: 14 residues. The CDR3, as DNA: TGTGCCAGCAGCTTCGACAGGGGGCGGGATACGCAGTATTTT. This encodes CASSFDRGRDTQYF.

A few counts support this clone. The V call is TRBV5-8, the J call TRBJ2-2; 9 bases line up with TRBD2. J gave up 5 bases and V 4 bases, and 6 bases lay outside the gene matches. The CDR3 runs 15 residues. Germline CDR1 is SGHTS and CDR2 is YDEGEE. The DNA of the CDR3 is TGTGCCAGCAGCGAAAGCGGGAGGTTTACCGGGGAGCTGTTTTTT. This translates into CASSESGRFTGELFF. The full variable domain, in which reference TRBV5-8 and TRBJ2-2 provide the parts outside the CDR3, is EAGVTQSPTHLIKTRGQQATLRCSPISGHTSVYWYQQALGLGLQFLLWYDEGEERNRGNFPPRFSGRQFPNYSSELNVNALELEDSALYLCASSESGRFTGELFFGEGSRLTVL.

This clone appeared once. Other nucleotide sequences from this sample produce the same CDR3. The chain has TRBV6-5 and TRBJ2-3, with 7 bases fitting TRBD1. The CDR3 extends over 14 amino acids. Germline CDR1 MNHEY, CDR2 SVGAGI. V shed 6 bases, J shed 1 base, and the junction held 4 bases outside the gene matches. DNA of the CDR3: TGTGCCAGCAGGGCCGGGACAGGCACAGATACGCAGTATTTT. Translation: CASRAGTGTDTQYF.

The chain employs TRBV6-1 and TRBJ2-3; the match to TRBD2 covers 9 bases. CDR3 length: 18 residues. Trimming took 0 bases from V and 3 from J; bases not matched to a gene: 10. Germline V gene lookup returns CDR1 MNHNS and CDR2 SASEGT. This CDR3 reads CASSEALLSGGSTDTQYF. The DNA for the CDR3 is TGTGCCAGCAGTGAAGCGCTTCTAAGCGGGGGGTCGACAGATACGCAGTATTTT.

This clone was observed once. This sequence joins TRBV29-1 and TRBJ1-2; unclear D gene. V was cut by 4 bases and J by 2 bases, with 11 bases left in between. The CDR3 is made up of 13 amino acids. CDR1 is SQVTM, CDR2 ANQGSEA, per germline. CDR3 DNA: TGCAGCGTTGTGGGCAGTCCAAACTATGGCTACACCTTC. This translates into CSVVGSPNYGYTF.